This T cell receptor beta chain was profiled in a study of T cell repertoires in cytomegalovirus infection. Study information: Well-studied HLA-B-restricted CMV epitopes were used in the study alongside recently identified HLA-C-restricted ones. Carrying CMV and the relevant HLA type showed in public TCR beta signatures.

With regard to this clonotype: Its cognate antigen is unknown.

TCRdb processed the reads anew with MiXCR; each CDR3 protein has one entry. The sample consists of 450,000 to 650,000 distinct CDR3 sequences, just under 40% of them appearing once. General study results and limits: CMV-specific TCR beta clonotypes restricted by HLA-C were the ones dominating the ex vivo response. Cumulative frequency (of public TCR beta family members) identified carriers of CMV plus the relevant HLA.

The clonotype was recovered from a human donor in good health (CMV status not recorded). Some clones in this sample may be carry-over from other donors' samples. The sample was cultured PBMCs, taken from culture after CMV antigen stimulation.

CDR3 sequence reads: CASSRWTLQETQYF. CDR3 DNA sequence: TGCGCCAGCAGCCGCTGGACATTACAAGAGACCCAGTACTTC. V and J are TRBV5-1 and TRBJ2-5; D is perhaps TRBD1 (5 bases). Trimming stripped 4 bases from V and 2 bases from J, with 12 bases between. This CDR3 spans 14 amino acids. Germline assignment: CDR1 SGHRS and CDR2 YFSETQ.